The clone carrying this T cell receptor (beta chain) came up many times. Its matching antigen is unknown. The data originate from a study of blood T cells in healthy people across ages. Overall study: About one barcoded TCR beta cDNA was captured per two T cells.

V was cut by 1 base and J by 3 bases, with 13 bases left in between. Germline V gene lookup returns CDR1 DFQATT and CDR2 SNEGSKA (reference sequence). The CDR3 consists of 14 residues. No fewer than 5 micrograms of total RNA were isolated from every sample. The authors ran a second PCR of roughly 6 to 12 cycles using a sample-barcoded 5' primer and a J-beta primer mix. A single record per CDR3 protein comes from TCRdb applying MiXCR to the 5' RACE reads. The table includes about 760,000 distinct CDR3 sequences, approximately 60% detected once. Broader study findings: Comparison with aged donors showed that long-lived donors had more naive CD4+ cells and higher diversity. Unsorted PBMCs prevented conclusive naive versus antigen-experienced comparison.

The receptor comes from a man aged 40-50 years in good health. Source material: blood. The rearrangement uses TRBV20-1 and TRBJ2-7; D is perhaps TRBD2 (5 bases). CDR3 loop: CSARGEGPDYEQYF. The CDR3 DNA sequence: TGCAGTGCTAGAGGAGAGGGCCCGGACTACGAGCAGTACTTC.